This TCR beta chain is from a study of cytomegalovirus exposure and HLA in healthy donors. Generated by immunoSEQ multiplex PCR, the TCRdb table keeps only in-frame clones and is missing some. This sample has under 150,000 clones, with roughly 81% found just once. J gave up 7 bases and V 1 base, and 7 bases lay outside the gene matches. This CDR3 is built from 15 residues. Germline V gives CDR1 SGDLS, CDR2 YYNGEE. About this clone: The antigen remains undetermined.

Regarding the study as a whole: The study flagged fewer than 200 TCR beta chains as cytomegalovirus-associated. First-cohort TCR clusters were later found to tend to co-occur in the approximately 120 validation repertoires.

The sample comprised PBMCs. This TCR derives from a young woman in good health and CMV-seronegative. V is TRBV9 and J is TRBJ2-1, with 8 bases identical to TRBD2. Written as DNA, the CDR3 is TGTGCCAGCAGCGTAAGGAGCGGGGGAATGAATGAGCAGTTCTTC. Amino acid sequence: CASSVRSGGMNEQFF.